This T cell receptor (beta chain) was sequenced in a study of CD8 T cells in ankylosing spondylitis. Study outcomes and limitations: Several highly homologous variants made up a TCR beta motif, and this motif appeared characteristic of ankylosing spondylitis blood. In peripheral blood, disease-linked CD8+ clones occurred at relatively low frequencies.

The CDR3 loop spans 15 amino acids. The germline V gene has CDR1 ENHRY and CDR2 SYGVKD. The V segment lost 0 bases and the J segment 5 bases; nucleotides outside the gene matches: 5. Notes on this clonotype: The antigen is undetermined.

Researchers built TCR beta libraries using quantitative 5'-RACE with molecular barcodes. MiXCR, run by TCRdb on the 5' RACE reads, gives a single entry per CDR3 protein. The repertoire holds about 340,000 distinct CDR3 sequences, about 14% seen once, with 0.9% to 1.2% in the top ten. This clonotype was obtained from a male donor with ankylosing spondylitis or in good health (not recorded which). Material for sequencing was blood, either unsorted or a sorted T cell fraction (not recorded which). The V and J genes are TRBV10-3 and TRBJ2-3, with 7 nucleotides matching TRBD2. The CDR3 spells CAISESGGAGDTQYF. In DNA form, the CDR3 reads TGTGCCATCAGTGAGTCGGGAGGGGCCGGAGATACGCAGTATTTT.